This T cell receptor beta chain was recovered during a study of early T cells in non-severe SARS-CoV-2 infection. Study summary: RNA in bulk from unsorted whole blood was sequenced, and chains were unpaired. General study results and limits: The VDJdb matching leaned toward anti-spike CD8 responses and overlooked private and CD4 specificities.

Regarding this clonotype: Antigen specificity is unknown.

Looked up from germline, CDR1 is LGHDT and CDR2 is YNNKEL (reference sequence). CDR3 size: 14 residues. J was trimmed by 6 bases and V by 7 bases; bases with no gene match: 8. Attachment of unique molecular identifiers to individual cDNA molecules was performed. TCRdb re-called the 5' RACE reads with MiXCR, one entry per CDR3 protein. Of just under 60,000 distinct CDR3 sequences in the sample, about 8.9% are singletons; the top ten hold roughly a sixth. The source material was whole blood. The sequence came from an adult who was a healthcare worker with PCR-confirmed SARS-CoV-2 infection or an uninfected control (not recorded which). The chain uses TRBV3-1 and TRBJ2-2; TRBD1 matches 7 bases. The CDR3 protein is CASIPNRGSGELFF. The CDR3 region has the DNA TGTGCCAGCATCCCCAACAGGGGATCCGGGGAGCTGTTTTTT.